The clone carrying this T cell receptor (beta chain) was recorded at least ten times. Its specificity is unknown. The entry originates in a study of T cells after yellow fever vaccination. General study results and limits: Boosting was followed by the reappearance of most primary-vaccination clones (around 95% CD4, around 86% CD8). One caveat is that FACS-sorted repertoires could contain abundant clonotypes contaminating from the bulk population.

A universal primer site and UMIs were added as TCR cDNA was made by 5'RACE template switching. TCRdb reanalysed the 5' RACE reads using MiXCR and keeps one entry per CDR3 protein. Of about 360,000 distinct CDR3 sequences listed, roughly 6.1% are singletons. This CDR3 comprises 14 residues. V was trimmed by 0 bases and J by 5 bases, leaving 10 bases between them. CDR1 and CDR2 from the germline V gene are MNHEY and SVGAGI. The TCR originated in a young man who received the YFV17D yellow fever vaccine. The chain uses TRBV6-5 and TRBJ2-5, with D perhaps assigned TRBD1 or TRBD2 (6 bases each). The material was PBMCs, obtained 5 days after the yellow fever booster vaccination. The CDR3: CASSYSRGGETQYF. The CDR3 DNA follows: TGTGCCAGCAGTTACTCGCGAGGGGGGGAGACCCAGTACTTC.